The 17 T cell receptor beta chains listed next were all sequenced from one sample in a study of blood T cell repertoires in COVID-19. Some clones are missing from TCRdb's copy, which holds only in-frame ones; the method was immunoSEQ multiplex PCR. The data show 150,000 to 200,000 clones, 80% to 90% seen once. Sequencing was done on a sample of peripheral blood. These receptors all come from a human donor with active or convalescent COVID-19. The donor label of this sample is uncertain.

The chain combines TRBV24-1 with TRBJ2-1, with 13 positions matching TRBD2. Looked up from germline, CDR1 is KGHDR and CDR2 is SFDVKD. There are 18 residues in the CDR3. V shed 3 bases and J 0 bases; nucleotides not matched to a gene: 4. The CDR3 spells CATSDKLAGGSSYNEQFF. The CDR3, as DNA: TGTGCCACCAGTGATAAACTAGCGGGGGGGAGCTCCTACAATGAGCAGTTCTTC.

This sequence joins TRBV19 and TRBJ2-3, with 9 bases fitting TRBD2. This CDR3 spans 14 amino acids. The junction had 6 bases not matched to a gene; V was cut back by 5 bases and J by 6 bases. CDR1 and CDR2 (germline): LNHDA, SQIVND (reference sequence). Here the CDR3 reads CASSRASGADTQYF. As DNA, the CDR3 is TGTGCCAGTAGTCGGGCTAGCGGGGCCGATACGCAGTATTTT.

This clone was seen only a few times. The chain joins TRBV18 to TRBJ1-1; D perhaps matches TRBD1 (6 bases). CDR3 length: 15 amino acids. Germline values: CDR1 KGHSH, CDR2 LQKENI. The V and J ends lost 3 bases and 1 base respectively, with 12 bases between them. The CDR3 spells CASSPQQGRNTEAFF. Here the CDR3 DNA reads TGTGCCAGCTCACCGCAGCAGGGGAGGAACACTGAAGCTTTCTTT.

The count of this clone is one. Other DNA sequences from this sample encode an identical CDR3 as well. V gene TRBV7-2 combines with J gene TRBJ2-3; D perhaps matches TRBD1 (5 bases). The V and J ends lost 1 base and 1 base respectively, with 9 bases between them. CDR1 is SGHTA and CDR2 is FQGNSA in the germline V gene. This CDR3 is 15 amino acids long. The CDR3 reads CASSLGGGRTDTQYF. The CDR3 DNA reads as TGTGCCAGCAGCTTAGGGGGCGGACGCACAGATACGCAGTATTTT.

CDR3 bases: TGTGCCAGCAGTTTTTCGACAGTAGAATCACCCCTCCACTTT. It is translated as CASSFSTVESPLHF. J is TRBJ1-6 and V is TRBV7-2; a weak D match, TRBD1 (5 bases). This CDR3 region has 14 residues. Trimming stripped 6 bases from V and 10 bases from J, with 16 bases between. In germline, CDR1 is SGHTA, CDR2 FQGNSA.

V and J are TRBV7-9 and TRBJ1-1, with 7 nucleotides matching TRBD1. V was clipped by 3 bases and J by 4 bases; unmatched bases: 2. This CDR3 has 13 residues. Germline V lookup: CDR1 SEHNR, CDR2 FQNEAQ (reference sequence). The CDR3 DNA follows: TGTGCCAGCAGCTTTACAGGGGTCACTGAAGCTTTCTTT. Protein sequence: CASSFTGVTEAFF. Variable domain in full (rest from reference TRBV7-9 and TRBJ1-1): DTGVSQNPRHKITKRGQNVTFRCDPISEHNRLYWYRQTLGQGPEFLTYFQNEAQLEKSRLLSDRFSAERPKGSFSTLEIQRTEQGDSAMYLCASSFTGVTEAFFGQGTRLTVV.

The V gene is TRBV14, the J gene TRBJ2-3; 7 nucleotides align to TRBD2. V was pared by 4 bases and J by 5 bases, with 6 bases of the junction left unmatched. CDR1 SGHDN and CDR2 FVKESK come from the germline V gene. The CDR3 spans 14 residues. For the CDR3, the DNA is TGTGCCAGCAGCCTCGGGGCGGGAGTAGATACGCAGTATTTT. Residues: CASSLGAGVDTQYF.

The chain uses TRBV19 and TRBJ2-4; 11 positions agree with TRBD2. Germline CDR1 is LNHDA and CDR2 is SQIVND (reference sequence). The J segment lost 3 bases and the V segment lost 6 bases, leaving 13 bases of the junction unmatched. The CDR3 extends over 18 amino acids. The CDR3 region is CASSPSGGRSTYKNIQYF. CDR3 DNA: TGTGCCAGTAGCCCTAGCGGGGGGCGATCTACCTACAAAAACATTCAGTACTTC.

This clone was observed a few times. The chain uses TRBV19 and TRBJ1-4; unclear D gene. The CDR3 has 11 amino acids. Germline loops: CDR1 LNHDA, CDR2 SQIVND (reference sequence). The V end lost 5 bases, the J end lost 8 bases, and 6 bases lay between the germline ends. The CDR3 spells CASSEREKLFF. In nucleotides, the CDR3 is TGTGCCAGTAGTGAACGGGAAAAACTGTTTTTT.

The chain carries TRBV24-1 and TRBJ1-4; 9 nucleotides align to TRBD1. The germline V gene has CDR1 KGHDR and CDR2 SFDVKD. V lost 2 bases and J lost 8; bases outside the gene matches: 5. The CDR3 sequence is 15 residues long. The CDR3 is CATSDSDRGGEKLFF. Written as DNA, the CDR3 is TGTGCCACCAGTGATTCGGACAGGGGTGGCGAAAAACTGTTTTTT.

V usage is TRBV3-1 (or the pseudogene TRBV3-2) and J usage is TRBJ2-1, with 12 positions matching TRBD2. CDR1 and CDR2 from the germline V gene are LGHDT and YNNKEL (reference sequence). The CDR3 covers 15 residues. Unmatched junction bases numbered 9, after V lost 6 bases and J lost 9 bases. CDR3 amino acids: CASSLAGGRFGEQFF. CDR3 bases: TGTGCCAGCAGTCTAGCGGGGGGGAGATTCGGTGAGCAGTTCTTC.

The chain employs TRBV4-1 and TRBJ2-5; TRBD2 agrees at 7 bases. CDR3 length: 18 amino acids. Unmatched junction bases numbered 10, after V lost 0 bases and J lost 0 bases. CDR1 and CDR2 from the germline V gene are MGHRA and YSYEKL. CDR3 bases: TGCGCCAGCAGCCAAGAAGTTTTTAGCGGGCTATACCAAGAGACCCAGTACTTC. This codes for CASSQEVFSGLYQETQYF.

The V and J genes are TRBV27 and TRBJ1-2; 9 bases map to TRBD1. The CDR3 length is 18 residues. Germline CDR1 reads MNHEY; CDR2 reads SMNVEV (reference sequence). V lost 0 bases and J lost 0; bases outside the gene matches: 8. The CDR3 sequence: CASSLSGQGRGANYGYTF. CDR3 nucleotide sequence: TGTGCCAGCAGTTTATCGGGACAGGGACGAGGAGCTAACTATGGCTACACCTTC.

This chain joins TRBV2 and TRBJ1-2; D is perhaps TRBD1 (5 bases). Germline V gives CDR1 SNHLY, CDR2 FYNNEI. The CDR3 runs to 14 residues. V was cut by 1 base and J by 4 bases, with 10 bases left in between. CDR3 residues: CASSEVDSPYGYTF. The CDR3 nucleotides read TGTGCCAGCAGTGAAGTTGACAGCCCCTATGGCTACACCTTC.

This clone has a single count. The chain joins TRBV28 to TRBJ2-7; 9 nucleotides line up with TRBD1. The CDR3 totals 15 residues. The germline V gene encodes CDR1 MDHEN and CDR2 SYDVKM. V trimming: 5 bases; J trimming: 3 bases; junction bases outside the gene matches: 8. In nucleotides, the CDR3 is TGTGCCAGCAGTCTGGACAGGGGAAGAAACTACGAGCAGTACTTC. Translating gives CASSLDRGRNYEQYF.

The count of this clone is one. The chain joins TRBV3-1 (or the pseudogene TRBV3-2) to TRBJ2-2; D gene ambiguous. The germline gives CDR1 LGHDT, CDR2 YNNKEL (reference sequence). With 1 base removed from V and 4 bases from J, the gap between germline ends came to 7 bases. This CDR3 comprises 14 residues. Written as DNA, the CDR3 is TGTGCCAGCAGCCAAGGATGGCCCACCGGGGAGCTGTTTTTT. Amino acid sequence: CASSQGWPTGELFF.

The chain uses TRBV3-1 (or the pseudogene TRBV3-2) and TRBJ2-1, with D perhaps matching TRBD1 (5 bases). CDR3 length equals 15 residues. From germline, CDR1 is LGHDT and CDR2 YNNKEL (reference sequence). Trimming took off 3 bases at V and 2 bases at J, with 11 bases between the two ends. DNA for the CDR3: TGTGCCAGCAGCCAGACAGACAGAGCCTACAATGAGCAGTTCTTC. It codes for CASSQTDRAYNEQFF.